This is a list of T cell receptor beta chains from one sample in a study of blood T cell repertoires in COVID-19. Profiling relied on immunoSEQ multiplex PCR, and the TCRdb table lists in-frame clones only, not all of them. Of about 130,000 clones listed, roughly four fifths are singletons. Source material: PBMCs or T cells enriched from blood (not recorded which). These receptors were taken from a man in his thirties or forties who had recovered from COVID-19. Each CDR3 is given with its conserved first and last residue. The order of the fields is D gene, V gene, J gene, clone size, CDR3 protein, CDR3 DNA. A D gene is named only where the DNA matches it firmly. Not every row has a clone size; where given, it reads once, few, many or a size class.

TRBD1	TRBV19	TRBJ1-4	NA	CASSPGQGPRTNEKLFF	TGTGCCAGTAGTCCGGGACAGGGGCCGAGAACTAATGAAAAACTGTTTTTT
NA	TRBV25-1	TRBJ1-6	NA	CASSESSSYNSPLHF	TGTGCCAGCAGTGAGTCGAGCTCCTATAATTCACCCCTCCACTTT
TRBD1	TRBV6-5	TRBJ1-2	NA	CASSYEGQGRAGYTF	TGTGCCAGCAGTTACGAGGGACAGGGGAGGGCTGGCTACACCTTC
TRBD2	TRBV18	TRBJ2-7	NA	CASSMIQAGLLDEQYF	TGTGCCAGCTCAATGATCCAAGCGGGACTCCTTGACGAGCAGTACTTC
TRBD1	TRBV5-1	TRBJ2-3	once	CASSYSGTGGFDTQYF	TGCGCCAGCAGCTACTCCGGGACAGGGGGTTTTGATACGCAGTATTTT
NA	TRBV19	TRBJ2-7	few	CASSNGKLVYEQYF	TGTGCCAGTAGTAACGGGAAGTTGGTTTACGAGCAGTACTTC
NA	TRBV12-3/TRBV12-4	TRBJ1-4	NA	CASSLVLNEKLFF	TGTGCCAGCAGTTTAGTACTTAATGAAAAACTGTTTTTT
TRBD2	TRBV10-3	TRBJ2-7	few	CAISEWTGGPREQYF	TGTGCCATCAGTGAGTGGACGGGAGGGCCGAGAGAGCAGTACTTC
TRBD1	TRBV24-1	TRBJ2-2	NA	CATSDSGTGAGELFF	TGTGCCACCAGTGATTCCGGGACAGGGGCCGGGGAGCTGTTTTTT
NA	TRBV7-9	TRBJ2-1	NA	CASSLASEQFF	TGTGCCAGCAGCTTAGCTAGTGAGCAGTTCTTC
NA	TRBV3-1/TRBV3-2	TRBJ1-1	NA	CASSPPRGGGRTEAFF	TGTGCCAGCAGCCCACCTCGGGGGGGAGGGCGCACTGAAGCTTTCTTT
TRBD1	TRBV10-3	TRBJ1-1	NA	CAISEVGTGAGTTEAFF	TGTGCCATCAGTGAGGTAGGGACAGGGGCCGGTACCACTGAAGCTTTCTTT
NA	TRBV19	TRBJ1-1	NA	CASNPGRGENTEAFF	TGTGCCAGTAACCCTGGGAGGGGAGAGAACACTGAAGCTTTCTTT
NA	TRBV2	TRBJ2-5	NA	CASSPAVGETQYF	TGTGCCAGCAGTCCAGCGGTGGGCGAGACCCAGTACTTC
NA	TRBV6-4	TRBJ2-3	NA	CASSDFRQSQGDTQYF	TGTGCCAGCAGTGACTTCAGACAGAGTCAAGGAGATACGCAGTATTTT
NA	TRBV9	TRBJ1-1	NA	CASSARVNTEAFF	TGTGCCAGCAGCGCCAGGGTGAACACTGAAGCTTTCTTT
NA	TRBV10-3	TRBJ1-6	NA	CAISSSVSPPDSPLHF	TGTGCCATCAGCTCCTCAGTTAGCCCCCCGGATTCACCCCTCCACTTT
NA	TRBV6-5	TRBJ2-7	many	CASSWTETSSYEQYF	TGTGCCAGCAGTTGGACCGAGACTAGCTCCTACGAGCAGTACTTC
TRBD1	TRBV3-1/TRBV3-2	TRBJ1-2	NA	CASSPGTGQDGYTF	TGTGCCAGCAGCCCGGGGACAGGCCAAGATGGCTACACCTTC
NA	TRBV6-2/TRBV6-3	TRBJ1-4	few	CASSYEGATNEKLFF	TGTGCCAGCAGTTACGAGGGGGCAACTAATGAAAAACTGTTTTTT
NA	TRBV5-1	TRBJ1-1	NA	CASSLGQTDTEAFF	TGCGCCAGCAGCTTGGGACAGACGGACACTGAAGCTTTCTTT
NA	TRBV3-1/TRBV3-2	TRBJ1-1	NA	CASSQLTEAFF	TGTGCCAGCAGCCAATTAACTGAAGCTTTCTTT